The rows below give T cell receptor beta chains drawn from one sample of a study of blood T cell repertoires in COVID-19. Some clones are missing from TCRdb's copy, which holds only in-frame ones; the method was immunoSEQ multiplex PCR. The sample consists of under 200,000 clones, 75% to 95% of them appearing once. The sample was peripheral blood. These receptors were taken from a man aged 50-60 years with acute or convalescent COVID-19. CDR3s include the opening cysteine and the closing phenylalanine or tryptophan. D genes are given only for firm matches. Some rows have no size entry. The others give once, few or many, or a class for an expanded clone.

>17|-|-|TRBJ2-3|TRBV6-2/TRBV6-3
CASSYGGHLTSTDTQYF
TGTGCCAGCAGTTACGGCGGACACCTAACTAGCACAGATACGCAGTATTTT
>15|-|-|TRBJ1-3|TRBV9
CASSVGKGSGNTIYF
TGTGCCAGCAGCGTAGGGAAGGGGTCTGGAAACACCATATATTTT
>13|-|-|TRBJ1-6|TRBV30
CAGAGVWNSPLHF
TGTGCCGGTGCAGGGGTATGGAATTCACCCCTCCACTTT
>14|-|-|TRBJ2-1|TRBV5-1
CASSLGPRTGEQFF
TGCGCCAGCAGCTTGGGTCCCCGTACGGGTGAGCAGTTCTTC
>13|TRBD1|many|TRBJ2-1|TRBV19
CASSGQGTGEQFF
TGTGCCAGTTCGGGACAGGGTACGGGTGAGCAGTTCTTC
>14|TRBD1|-|TRBJ1-3|TRBV5-6
CASSPQGAGNTIYF
TGTGCCAGCAGCCCGCAGGGGGCTGGAAACACCATATATTTT
>14|-|-|TRBJ1-1|TRBV7-2
CASSPRYVNTEAFF
TGTGCCAGCAGCCCGAGGTATGTGAACACTGAAGCTTTCTTT
>15|TRBD1|-|TRBJ2-1|TRBV5-1
CASSLAPGQGNEQFF
TGCGCCAGCAGCTTGGCTCCGGGACAGGGCAATGAGCAGTTCTTC
>17|-|once|TRBJ1-3|TRBV28
CASSPGGPVIWGNTIYF
TGTGCCAGCAGCCCCGGGGGACCAGTCATTTGGGGAAACACCATATATTTT
>13|-|-|TRBJ2-1|TRBV9
CASSADTYNEQFF
TGTGCCAGCAGCGCCGACACTTACAATGAGCAGTTCTTC
>14|-|-|TRBJ1-2|TRBV7-2
CASSLQLTGSGYTF
TGTGCCAGCAGCTTGCAACTTACAGGGAGTGGCTACACCTTC
>13|-|-|TRBJ1-2|TRBV9
CASSVQVDYGYTF
TGTGCCAGCAGCGTTCAGGTTGACTATGGCTACACCTTC
>15|TRBD1|-|TRBJ2-2|TRBV15
CATSRDRGHTGELFF
TGTGCCACCAGCAGAGACAGGGGGCACACCGGGGAGCTGTTTTTT
>13|-|-|TRBJ1-5|TRBV18
CASSRQSNQPQHF
TGTGCCAGCTCACGGCAAAGCAATCAGCCCCAGCATTTT
>17|-|-|TRBJ1-3|TRBV4-2
CASSQEAVPLPGNTIYF
TGTGCCAGCAGCCAAGAGGCAGTCCCCCTCCCTGGAAACACCATATATTTT
>14|-|-|TRBJ2-5|TRBV18
CASSPTDGGETQYF
TGTGCCAGCTCACCGACGGATGGCGGGGAGACCCAGTACTTC
>14|TRBD1|once|TRBJ1-6|TRBV14
CASSQTGGDSPLHF
TGTGCCAGCAGCCAGACAGGGGGCGATTCACCCCTCCACTTT
>18|TRBD1|-|TRBJ2-6|TRBV28
CASRYRGHSSSGANVLTF
TGTGCCAGTAGATACAGGGGACACTCAAGCTCTGGGGCCAACGTCCTGACTTTC
>14|-|-|TRBJ2-2|TRBV19
CASSIVGNTGELFF
TGTGCCAGTAGTATAGTCGGGAACACCGGGGAGCTGTTTTTT
>13|TRBD1|-|TRBJ2-3|TRBV29-1
CSVEKTGGDTQYF
TGCAGCGTTGAAAAGACAGGGGGAGATACGCAGTATTTT
>14|TRBD1|many|TRBJ1-1|TRBV10-3
CAISESGQGVEAFF
TGTGCCATCAGTGAGTCAGGACAGGGGGTTGAAGCTTTCTTT
>14|-|-|TRBJ2-1|TRBV9
CASSVISSSNEQFF
TGTGCCAGCAGCGTAATATCTAGCTCTAATGAGCAGTTCTTC
>12|TRBD1|-|TRBJ1-1|TRBV7-9
CASSWDRPEAFF
TGTGCCAGCAGCTGGGACAGGCCTGAAGCTTTCTTT
>15|TRBD1|-|TRBJ1-2|TRBV5-6
CASSLDTGDYYGYTF
TGTGCCAGCAGCTTGGACACAGGGGATTACTATGGCTACACCTTC
>14|-|-|TRBJ2-4|TRBV9
CASSAGSSENIQYF
TGTGCCAGCAGCGCCGGGTCTTCGGAGAACATTCAGTACTTC
>14|TRBD1|once|TRBJ1-2|TRBV6-5
CASILTGTVYGYTF
TGTGCCAGCATCCTCACCGGGACAGTCTATGGCTACACCTTC
>13|-|-|TRBJ2-3|TRBV28
CASTTTTTDTQYF
TGTGCCAGCACCACGACAACCACAGATACGCAGTATTTT
>15|-|-|TRBJ1-2|TRBV19
CASSMKADTNYGYTF
TGTGCCAGTAGTATGAAGGCGGACACTAACTATGGCTACACCTTC
>14|TRBD2|-|TRBJ2-2|TRBV24-1
CATVSGSNTGELFF
TGTGCCACCGTTAGCGGGTCGAACACCGGGGAGCTGTTTTTT
>16|-|-|TRBJ1-5|TRBV5-8
CASSFGAVNSNQPQHF
TGTGCCAGCAGCTTTGGGGCTGTGAATAGCAATCAGCCCCAGCATTTT
>14|-|-|TRBJ2-7|TRBV3-1/TRBV3-2
CASSQGRGYGEQYF
TGTGCCAGCAGCCAAGGTAGGGGATATGGCGAGCAGTACTTC
>17|TRBD1|-|TRBJ2-6|TRBV28
CASSWTGDIAGANVLTF
TGTGCCAGCAGTTGGACAGGGGACATTGCGGGGGCCAACGTCCTGACTTTC
>14|-|-|TRBJ2-7|TRBV5-5
CASSLRRISYEQYF
TGTGCCAGCAGCTTGCGGAGGATTTCCTACGAGCAGTACTTC
>17|TRBD1|-|TRBJ2-2|TRBV19
CASTSDRAPPNTGELFF
TGTGCCAGCACTTCCGACAGGGCCCCGCCGAACACCGGGGAGCTGTTTTTT
>14|-|-|TRBJ1-1|TRBV11-2
CASSFTGGNTEAFF
TGTGCCAGCAGCTTCACCGGAGGGAACACTGAAGCTTTCTTT
>13|-|-|TRBJ1-5|TRBV6-6
CASSAGGNQPQHF
TGTGCCAGCAGTGCAGGGGGCAATCAGCCCCAGCATTTT
>14|-|-|TRBJ1-1|TRBV19
CASSSGGTGTEAFF
TGTGCCAGTAGTTCCGGGGGGACCGGCACTGAAGCTTTCTTT
>11|-|-|TRBJ2-1|TRBV11-2
CASLGGNEQFF
TGTGCCAGCCTGGGGGGTAATGAGCAGTTCTTC
>14|-|once|TRBJ2-7|TRBV7-9
CASSEGSAAYEQYF
TGTGCCAGCAGCGAGGGTAGCGCGGCCTACGAGCAGTACTTC
>16|-|-|TRBJ1-5|TRBV4-1
CASSQVSDSSNQPQHF
TGCGCCAGCAGCCAAGTAAGTGACAGTAGCAATCAGCCCCAGCATTTT
>14|-|-|TRBJ2-7|TRBV27
CASSRAGGVYEQYF
TGTGCCAGCAGTCGAGCAGGAGGGGTGTACGAGCAGTACTTC
>17|-|-|TRBJ2-3|TRBV7-9
CASSSTGGSYSTDTQYF
TGTGCCAGCAGCTCGACGGGGGGCAGCTATAGCACAGATACGCAGTATTTT
>16|TRBD2|-|TRBJ2-7|TRBV7-2
CASSLTGTSGSYEQYF
TGTGCCAGCAGCTTAACCGGGACTAGCGGGAGTTACGAGCAGTACTTC